A single sample is the source of the 17 T cell receptor beta chains below, sequenced in a study of Ad26.COV2.S vaccination and SARS-CoV-2 variants. Clones were sequenced by immunoSEQ multiplex PCR, and TCRdb holds only the in-frame ones, with some missing. Of some 350,000 clones listed, 92% are singletons. Sequences were derived from peripheral blood, sampled after recovery from COVID-19. Source of these receptors: a human donor who had recovered from COVID-19.

The chain has TRBV6-5 and TRBJ1-6; D is undetermined. CDR1 and CDR2 from the germline V gene are MNHEY and SVGAGI. V was trimmed by 2 bases and J by 10 bases, leaving 15 bases between them. CDR3 length equals 15 residues. CDR3 DNA sequence: TGTGCCAGCAGTTACAGTGACGGACTTAGCTCACCCCTCCACTTT. Its protein product is CASSYSDGLSSPLHF.

The rearrangement links TRBV12-3 or TRBV12-4 to TRBJ2-2; D gene ambiguous. The CDR3 runs to 13 residues. The V end was cut by 1 base, the J end by 4 bases, with 4 bases between. CDR3 nucleotide sequence: TGTGCCAGCAGTTTAGGGGTCACCGGGGAGCTGTTTTTT. It yields the protein CASSLGVTGELFF.

The chain couples TRBV19 to TRBJ2-7; 7 nucleotides match TRBD1. CDR3 length equals 14 residues. V shed 5 bases, J shed 3 bases, and the junction held 7 bases outside the gene matches. Germline CDR1 reads LNHDA; CDR2 reads SQIVND (reference sequence). CDR3 sequence reads: CASSPRDRLYEQYF. The CDR3 bases are TGTGCCAGTAGTCCTCGGGACAGACTCTACGAGCAGTACTTC.

Note on this clone: Other nucleotide sequences from this sample produce the same CDR3. J is TRBJ2-1 and V is TRBV7-8; D unclear. The V gene lost 0 bases and the J gene lost 6 bases, with 6 bases spanning the gap. Germline V CDR1 and CDR2: SGHVS, FQNEAQ. The CDR3 totals 13 residues. The CDR3 sequence is CASSLARGNEQFF. In DNA, the CDR3 is TGTGCCAGCAGCTTAGCTCGCGGCAATGAGCAGTTCTTC.

The chain recombines TRBV29-1 with TRBJ2-1; weak D call: TRBD1 (6 bases). The CDR3 is 13 amino acids. From germline, CDR1 is SQVTM and CDR2 ANQGSEA. Trimming pared 3 bases from V and 5 bases from J, leaving 11 bases between. The CDR3: CSVDFWGHNEQFF. Written as DNA, the CDR3 is TGCAGCGTTGATTTCTGGGGGCACAATGAGCAGTTCTTC.

The chain employs TRBV27 and TRBJ1-5; tentatively, D is TRBD1 (6 bases). This CDR3 is 15 amino acids long. Germline lookup yields CDR1 MNHEY and CDR2 SMNVEV (reference sequence). V was cut by 3 bases and J by 1 base, with 10 bases left in between. The CDR3 here is CASSLDSGSNQPQHF. The DNA for the CDR3 is TGTGCCAGCAGTTTGGACAGCGGCAGCAATCAGCCCCAGCATTTT.

This chain joins TRBV5-1 and TRBJ2-4; D gene uncertain. The CDR3 is 14 residues long. V gave up 0 bases and J gave up 6 bases, with 10 bases separating them. Germline CDR1 reads SGHRS; CDR2 reads YFSETQ. The DNA for the CDR3 is TGCGCCAGCAGCTTGGAGGCAGGAGTAAACATTCAGTACTTC. The encoded protein is CASSLEAGVNIQYF.

This clone was seen once. Sequence at one end of the junction differs from germline and may be a read error. The chain joins TRBV7-7 to TRBJ2-3; a possible D gene is TRBD2 (6 bases). The germline V gene encodes CDR1 SSHAT and CDR2 FNYEAQ (reference sequence). The CDR3 runs to 17 residues. The chain's CDR3 is CASSLGRTPRGTDTQYF. CDR3 in DNA: TGTGCTAGCAGCTTAGGGAGGACTCCCCGGGGCACAGATACGCAGTATTTT.

The chain has TRBV9 and TRBJ2-1; D perhaps matches TRBD1 (6 bases). The CDR3 spans 17 residues. CDR1 and CDR2 (germline): SGDLS, YYNGEE. V was trimmed by 4 bases and J by 0 bases, leaving 17 bases between them. The CDR3 DNA reads TGTGCCAGCAGCAAATTAGGGGGTAGAAGCTCCTACAATGAGCAGTTCTTC. This sequence encodes CASSKLGGRSSYNEQFF.

Only one count was recorded for this clone. The chain combines TRBV5-1 with TRBJ1-3; D unclear. The CDR3 sequence is 16 residues long. CDR1 and CDR2 from the germline V gene are SGHRS and YFSETQ. The V and J ends lost 0 bases and 0 bases respectively, with 10 bases between them. The CDR3 bases are TGCGCCAGCAGCTTGGAGTCCAGATACTCTGGAAACACCATATATTTT. Its translation is CASSLESRYSGNTIYF.

V is TRBV18 and J is TRBJ1-1; D gene uncertain. Between the trimmed V and J ends, which lost 4 bases and 4 bases, there was a span of 13 bases. Germline values: CDR1 KGHSH, CDR2 LQKENI. The CDR3 contains 14 residues. DNA for the CDR3: TGTGCCAGCTCACTAACGGGCGGAGGCACTGAAGCTTTCTTT. The encoded protein is CASSLTGGGTEAFF.

The chain employs TRBV3-1 (or the pseudogene TRBV3-2) and TRBJ1-2; maybe TRBD1 (6 bases). V was pared by 11 bases and J by 4 bases, with 20 bases between. Per the germline V gene, CDR1 is LGHDT and CDR2 is YNNKEL (reference sequence). The CDR3 contains 14 residues. In DNA form, the CDR3 reads TGTGCCTCCTCTCCCCGGGACACCTTCTATGGCTACACCTTC. Translating gives CASSPRDTFYGYTF.

This chain joins TRBV28 and TRBJ1-2, with 12 nucleotides matching TRBD1. V shed 4 bases, J shed 8 bases, and the junction held 8 bases outside the gene matches. This CDR3 spans 15 amino acids. Germline-derived CDR1 and CDR2 are MDHEN and SYDVKM. CDR3 sequence: CASSSTGQGARGYTF. The CDR3 nucleotides read TGTGCCAGCAGTTCAACGGGACAGGGGGCGAGGGGCTACACCTTC.

The V gene is TRBV7-9, the J gene TRBJ1-2; tentative D call: TRBD1 (6 bases). The V gene lost 5 bases and the J gene lost 6 bases, with 16 bases spanning the gap. The CDR3 covers 14 residues. The germline V gene encodes CDR1 SEHNR and CDR2 FQNEAQ (reference sequence). The CDR3 coding sequence is TGTGCCAGCAGCCAACAGGGACGGCGAAATGGCTACACCTTC. This codes for CASSQQGRRNGYTF.

This chain connects TRBV3-1 (or the pseudogene TRBV3-2) to TRBJ1-6, with D perhaps matching TRBD1 (6 bases). Trimming removed 2 bases at V and 7 bases at J, with 12 bases between. Looked up from germline, CDR1 is LGHDT and CDR2 is YNNKEL (reference sequence). The CDR3 consists of 15 residues. The CDR3 loop reads CASSQPGQLNSPLHF. CDR3 in DNA: TGTGCCAGCAGCCAACCGGGACAATTAAATTCACCCCTCCACTTT.

The rearrangement links TRBV6-1 to TRBJ1-1, with TRBD1 matching 7 bases. The ends lost 1 base at V and 5 bases at J; junction bases unmatched: 10. The CDR3 is 16 residues long. Per the germline V gene, CDR1 is MNHNS and CDR2 is SASEGT. The CDR3 DNA is TGTGCCAGCAGTGAAGAGGGGGCGGGGCGGAGGACTGAAGCTTTCTTT. This encodes CASSEEGAGRRTEAFF.

The chain is built from TRBV18 and TRBJ2-1; D possibly corresponds to TRBD1 (6 bases). CDR1 and CDR2 from the germline V gene are KGHSH and LQKENI. CDR3 length: 15 residues. V was shortened by 5 bases and J by 0 bases, with 11 bases between the two germline ends. Here the CDR3 DNA reads TGTGCCAGCTCAAACACAGGGAGCTCCTACAATGAGCAGTTCTTC. As protein: CASSNTGSSYNEQFF.